A single sample gave rise to the 31 T cell receptor beta chains below, sequenced in a study of beta chain features in type 1 diabetes. Since all of the isolated RNA was reverse transcribed, expressed TCRB transcripts were what got sequenced. Measured with immunoSEQ multiplex PCR; TCRdb has only the in-frame clones, and not every one. The table includes 130,000 to 150,000 clones, around 51% detected once. Sequencing was performed on Tregs from blood. Every receptor here comes from a young man in good health.

The chain combines TRBV28 with TRBJ1-1; D uncertain. This CDR3 has 16 residues. The germline gives CDR1 MDHEN, CDR2 SYDVKM. V gave up 6 bases and J gave up 4 bases, with 21 bases separating them. CDR3 loop: CASSSAGGGGGTEAFF. The CDR3 DNA is TGTGCCAGCAGCTCGGCTGGTGGAGGTGGCGGCACTGAAGCTTTCTTT.

This clone has a single count. The chain couples TRBV28 to TRBJ2-3; D perhaps matches TRBD2 (7 bases). The germline CDR1 and CDR2 sequences are MDHEN and SYDVKM. The CDR3 covers 13 residues. Trimming pared 7 bases from V and 4 bases from J, leaving 12 bases between. This CDR3 reads CASTGGHADTQYF. In DNA form, the CDR3 reads TGTGCCAGCACGGGGGGCCACGCAGATACGCAGTATTTT.

The genes are TRBV4-1 and TRBJ2-7; tentatively, D is TRBD1 (5 bases). V lost 6 bases to trimming and J lost 5 bases, with 23 bases between them. The CDR3 sequence is 16 residues long. Looked up from germline, CDR1 is MGHRA and CDR2 is YSYEKL. For the CDR3, the DNA is TGCGCCAGCAGACCATACGTAGGAACAGGTCGTAACGAGCAGTACTTC. Protein sequence: CASRPYVGTGRNEQYF.

This clone was seen a few times. The gene calls are TRBV7-2 and TRBJ2-3, with 9 bases matching TRBD2. The germline gives CDR1 SGHTA, CDR2 FQGNSA. V lost 1 base and J lost 2; bases outside the gene matches: 4. CDR3 length: 16 amino acids. CDR3 in amino acids: CASSLVAGAFTDTQYF. DNA of the CDR3: TGTGCCAGCAGCTTAGTAGCGGGAGCCTTCACAGATACGCAGTATTTT.

The CDR3 DNA is TGTGCCATCAGTCAAGGACTAGCGGACACAGATACGCAGTATTTT. Protein product: CAISQGLADTDTQYF. The chain is built from TRBV10-3 and TRBJ2-3; 10 bases agree with TRBD2. In germline, CDR1 is ENHRY, CDR2 SYGVKD. CDR3 size: 15 residues. The junction had 4 bases not matched to a gene; V was cut back by 5 bases and J by 2 bases.

The chain has TRBV30 and TRBJ2-3, with 7 nucleotides matching TRBD2. The germline V gene encodes CDR1 GTSNPN and CDR2 SVGIG (reference sequence). This CDR3 region has 14 residues. J was trimmed by 7 bases and V by 3 bases; bases with no gene match: 10. The CDR3 DNA reads TGTGCCTGGAGCGGGGGGTCCGCGAGCAATACGCAGTATTTT. Translation gives CAWSGGSASNTQYF.

This clone was seen a handful of times. The chain combines TRBV28 with TRBJ2-7; D might be TRBD2 (5 bases). The CDR3 covers 16 residues. V lost 6 bases and J 5 bases, leaving 23 bases between the germline ends. The germline V gene encodes CDR1 MDHEN and CDR2 SYDVKM. The CDR3 region is CASRTPDGIGFDEQYF. CDR3 coding DNA: TGTGCCAGCAGAACCCCGGACGGGATTGGTTTCGACGAGCAGTACTTC.

This clone came up once. CDR3 loop: CASSFSGGRQETQYF. The CDR3 DNA follows: TGTGCCAGCAGCTTTAGCGGGGGGAGGCAAGAGACCCAGTACTTC. This chain connects TRBV7-6 to TRBJ2-5; 10 bases agree with TRBD2. The CDR3 contains 15 residues. With 3 bases clipped from V and 2 bases from J, the junction kept 3 bases outside the gene matches. Germline CDR1 reads SGHVS; CDR2 reads FNYEAQ. The full variable domain, in which reference TRBV7-6 and TRBJ2-5 provide the parts outside the CDR3, is GAGVSQSPRYKVTKRGQDVALRCDPISGHVSLYWYRQALGQGPEFLTYFNYEAQQDKSGLPNDRFSAERPEGSISTLTIQRTEQRDSAMYRCASSFSGGRQETQYFGPGTRLLVL.

The chain uses TRBV10-3 and TRBJ2-7; D gene uncertain. Germline values: CDR1 ENHRY, CDR2 SYGVKD. The CDR3 loop spans 11 amino acids. V lost 4 bases and J lost 5, with 6 bases in between. The CDR3 region is CAISGGDEQYF. The CDR3 coding sequence is TGTGCCATCAGTGGCGGAGACGAGCAGTACTTC.

The rearrangement links TRBV5-1 to TRBJ1-1; the match to TRBD1 covers 9 bases. V lost 2 bases and J lost 9; bases outside the gene matches: 11. Germline CDR1 and CDR2: SGHRS and YFSETQ. CDR3 length: 15 amino acids. The chain's CDR3 is CASSFAGQGSGKAFF. As DNA, the CDR3 is TGCGCCAGCAGCTTCGCGGGACAGGGTTCTGGCAAAGCTTTCTTT.

This clone was observed a handful of times. V usage is TRBV7-3 and J usage is TRBJ2-2; D may be TRBD1 (6 bases). The length of the CDR3 is 13 residues. V shed 5 bases and J shed 4 bases, with 8 bases lying between them. Germline V gives CDR1 SGHTA, CDR2 FQGTGA. The DNA of the CDR3 is TGTGCCAGCAGCGAGACAGGCACCGGGGAGCTGTTTTTT. Its protein is CASSETGTGELFF.

The chain employs TRBV27 and TRBJ2-3; TRBD1 is a possible D gene (6 bases). This CDR3 is 15 amino acids long. Germline V lookup: CDR1 MNHEY, CDR2 SMNVEV (reference sequence). Trimming removed 4 bases at V and 0 bases at J, with 11 bases between. Written as DNA, the CDR3 is TGTGCCAGCAGTTCCCGACAGGCTAGCACAGATACGCAGTATTTT. Amino acid sequence: CASSSRQASTDTQYF.

The chain joins TRBV6-5 to TRBJ2-7; D ambiguous. V shed 7 bases and J shed 8 bases, with 18 bases lying between them. Per the germline V gene, CDR1 is MNHEY and CDR2 is SVGAGI. This CDR3 is 13 amino acids long. CDR3 loop: CASTETPAVKQYF. DNA for the CDR3: TGTGCCAGCACCGAAACCCCTGCAGTGAAGCAGTACTTC.

This clone has a handful of counts. The chain links TRBV7-8 to TRBJ2-5, with D possibly matching TRBD1 (5 bases). There are 13 residues in the CDR3. With 5 bases removed from V and 7 bases from J, the gap between germline ends came to 14 bases. Germline V gives CDR1 SGHVS, CDR2 FQNEAQ. This chain's CDR3 is CASSLRAQGTQYF. The CDR3 region has the DNA TGTGCCAGCAGCCTCCGGGCCCAGGGGACCCAGTACTTC.

V usage is TRBV4-2 and J usage is TRBJ2-1; D may be TRBD1 (6 bases). The germline V gene encodes CDR1 LGHNA and CDR2 YNFKEQ. Between the trimmed V and J ends, which lost 4 bases and 4 bases, there was a span of 11 bases. The CDR3 is 14 residues long. In DNA form, the CDR3 reads TGTGCCAGCAGCCTCCGGGACATTTACAATGAGCAGTTCTTC. It translates to CASSLRDIYNEQFF.

This clone was observed a few times. The J gene is TRBJ1-1, the V gene TRBV5-1, with TRBD1 matching over 8 bases. Trimming removed 4 bases from V and 1 base from J; junction bases left unmatched: 6. Germline-derived CDR1 and CDR2 are SGHRS and YFSETQ. The CDR3 has 15 residues. CDR3 region: CASSPTGTGNTEAFF. The CDR3 nucleotides are TGCGCCAGCAGCCCTACGGGGACAGGGAACACTGAAGCTTTCTTT.

V is TRBV5-1 and J is TRBJ2-3, with D perhaps matching TRBD1 (6 bases). Trimming pared 5 bases from V and 7 bases from J, leaving 29 bases between. CDR3 size: 18 residues. Germline lookup yields CDR1 SGHRS and CDR2 YFSETQ. The CDR3 sequence is CASSRGHRATGQANTQYF. The DNA of the CDR3 is TGCGCCAGCAGTAGGGGACATCGGGCTACAGGGCAGGCTAATACGCAGTATTTT.

The genes are TRBV7-2 and TRBJ2-7, with 12 bases that match TRBD2. The CDR3 consists of 15 residues. Germline assignment: CDR1 SGHTA and CDR2 FQGNSA. The trim removed 5 bases at V and 2 bases at J, leaving 4 bases unmatched. In nucleotides, the CDR3 is TGTGCCAGCAGCATACTAGCGGGGGGTCCCTACGAGCAGTACTTC. This translates into CASSILAGGPYEQYF.

The chain links TRBV5-5 to TRBJ2-5; D possibly corresponds to TRBD2 (6 bases). There are 15 residues in the CDR3. V gave up 3 bases and J gave up 5 bases, with 17 bases separating them. Germline values: CDR1 SGHKS, CDR2 YYEKEE (reference sequence). CDR3 residues: CASSSATSGRETQYF. CDR3 nucleotide sequence: TGTGCCAGCAGCTCCGCGACTAGTGGTAGGGAGACCCAGTACTTC.

V is TRBV9 and J is TRBJ2-7; D call uncertain. The V gene lost 0 bases and the J gene lost 0 bases, with 7 bases spanning the gap. This CDR3 has 14 amino acids. Per the germline V gene, CDR1 is SGDLS and CDR2 is YYNGEE. Here the CDR3 DNA reads TGTGCCAGCAGCGTAGAACATACCTCCTACGAGCAGTACTTC. Encoded protein: CASSVEHTSYEQYF.

This chain joins TRBV29-1 and TRBJ2-3; D call uncertain. V lost 1 base, J lost 2 bases, and 19 bases lay in between. Germline CDR1 and CDR2: SQVTM and ANQGSEA. CDR3 size: 17 residues. This CDR3 reads CSVEASRLRPYTDTQYF. The CDR3 DNA sequence: TGCAGCGTTGAAGCTTCGCGGCTAAGACCTTACACAGATACGCAGTATTTT.

This clone was observed a handful of times. The chain carries TRBV5-5 and TRBJ2-1; TRBD2 is a possible D gene (5 bases). Germline V gene lookup returns CDR1 SGHKS and CDR2 YYEKEE (reference sequence). Trimming removed 4 bases from V and 2 bases from J, with 19 bases in between. The CDR3 consists of 17 residues. In DNA, the CDR3 is TGTGCCAGCAGCCGGCTTGAGGGTGCCCGGGCCTACAATGAGCAGTTCTTC. It translates to CASSRLEGARAYNEQFF.

The CDR3 nucleotides are TGCAGCGTTGAAGCTACCGGACTAGCGGGAGGATGGGAGACCCAGTACTTC. Residues: CSVEATGLAGGWETQYF. V is TRBV29-1 and J is TRBJ2-5; 14 bases fit TRBD2. The germline V gene encodes CDR1 SQVTM and CDR2 ANQGSEA. This CDR3 has 17 residues. The V segment lost 1 base and the J segment 5 bases; nucleotides outside the gene matches: 9.

The chain carries TRBV14 and TRBJ2-3, with 9 bases fitting TRBD1. V lost 0 bases, J lost 3 bases, and 7 bases stayed unmatched. The CDR3 length is 17 residues. Germline V gives CDR1 SGHDN, CDR2 FVKESK. The CDR3 loop is CASSQDHSGQGTDTQYF. The CDR3 DNA reads as TGTGCCAGCAGCCAAGACCACTCGGGACAGGGAACAGATACGCAGTATTTT.

The table lists this clone with a few counts. The chain has TRBV19 and TRBJ1-2, with TRBD1 identical over 8 bases. The CDR3 runs 14 residues. Looked up from germline, CDR1 is LNHDA and CDR2 is SQIVND (reference sequence). Trimming removed 5 bases from V and 4 bases from J; junction bases left unmatched: 6. The CDR3 DNA follows: TGTGCCAGTAGTCTCCAGGGGGCAAGCTATGGCTACACCTTC. Translated, it gives CASSLQGASYGYTF.

V gene TRBV5-1 combines with J gene TRBJ1-4; a possible D gene is TRBD1 (5 bases). The CDR3 is 14 amino acids. The germline gives CDR1 SGHRS, CDR2 YFSETQ. Trimming shortened V by 4 bases and J by 7 bases, and 14 bases separated the two germline ends. CDR3 coding DNA: TGCGCCAGCAGCCCCCCTGGGGCGCGTGAAAAACTGTTTTTT. Encoded protein: CASSPPGAREKLFF.

V is TRBV6-5 and J is TRBJ1-2, with a possible D match to TRBD1 (5 bases). Germline V gene data show CDR1 as MNHEY and CDR2 as SVGAGI. V was pared by 2 bases and J by 2 bases, with 12 bases between. The CDR3 runs 15 residues. The CDR3 is CASSYRAGLNYGYTF. CDR3 sequence (DNA): TGTGCCAGCAGTTACCGCGCAGGGCTAAACTATGGCTACACCTTC.

The J gene is TRBJ1-1, the V gene TRBV6-5; D gene unclear. Trimming took off 2 bases at V and 5 bases at J, with 12 bases between the two ends. Germline V gene sequence: CDR1 MNHEY, CDR2 SVGAGI. The CDR3 is made up of 14 amino acids. CDR3 nucleotides: TGTGCCAGCAGTTACATTGGTGTGAGGACTGAAGCTTTCTTT. Residues: CASSYIGVRTEAFF.

This sequence joins TRBV5-6 and TRBJ2-2, with no clear D. Germline lookup yields CDR1 SGHDT and CDR2 YYEEEE. The CDR3 covers 18 residues. Trimming pared 1 base from V and 1 base from J, leaving 17 bases between. CDR3 sequence: CASSLSWFGGGNTGELFF. The DNA for the CDR3 is TGTGCCAGCAGCTTGTCGTGGTTTGGCGGCGGGAACACCGGGGAGCTGTTTTTT.

This clone was observed a handful of times. This sequence joins TRBV7-2 and TRBJ2-1; possible D gene TRBD1, 6 bases. The CDR3 length is 15 residues. Trimming pared 5 bases from V and 3 bases from J, leaving 14 bases between. Germline V lookup: CDR1 SGHTA, CDR2 FQGNSA. In DNA form, the CDR3 reads TGTGCCAGCAGCCCGCAGGGGTATAACTACAATGAGCAGTTCTTC. Its translation is CASSPQGYNYNEQFF.

The chain joins TRBV6-5 to TRBJ2-6; D not resolved. In germline, CDR1 is MNHEY, CDR2 SVGAGI. The V gene lost 2 bases and the J gene lost 0 bases, with 5 bases spanning the gap. The CDR3 loop spans 15 amino acids. The CDR3 DNA is TGTGCCAGCAGTTACGTCCTCTCTGGGGCCAACGTCCTGACTTTC. Translated: CASSYVLSGANVLTF.